A selection of T cell receptor beta chains follows, all from one sample in a study of radiation and T cells in renal cell carcinoma. Libraries were prepared by immunoSEQ multiplex PCR; TCRdb keeps only in-frame clonotypes and omits some of them. This sample has 15,000 to 17,000 clones, with 50% to 60% found just once. The specimen comprised tumor tissue, sampled from a patient whose treatment was nephrectomy without radiotherapy. The receptors were sampled from a man aged 50-60 years with renal cell carcinoma. The CDR3 runs from the conserved cysteine through the conserved F or W. D genes are given only for firm matches. Clone size appears in some rows only: once, few, many, or a class for an expanded clone.

clone_size	d_call	v_call	j_call	cdr3_nt	cdr3_aa
-	TRBD1	TRBV5-1	TRBJ2-7	TGCGCCAGCAGCACCGGGACAGGCGAGCAGTACTTC	CASSTGTGEQYF
-	-	TRBV7-6	TRBJ2-3	TGTGCCAGCAGCTTAGCGCTTAGCGGCCTCACAGATACGCAGTATTTT	CASSLALSGLTDTQYF
few	-	TRBV18	TRBJ1-1	TGTGCCAGCTCACTCGATGGCCGGGGGCAGGCTTTCTTT	CASSLDGRGQAFF
-	-	TRBV25-1	TRBJ1-6	TGTGCCAGCAGTGAACAGAATTCACCCCTCCACTTT	CASSEQNSPLHF
-	-	TRBV2	TRBJ2-7	TGTGCCAGCAGTCGACAGGTCGACGAGCAGTACTTC	CASSRQVDEQYF
few	TRBD1	TRBV9	TRBJ2-2	TGTGCCAGCAGCCTGACAGGGAACTCCGGGGAGCTGTTTTTT	CASSLTGNSGELFF
once	TRBD2	TRBV27	TRBJ2-1	TGTGCCAGCAGTTTAAGTAGCGGGAGGGTCAATGAGCAGTTCTTC	CASSLSSGRVNEQFF
-	-	TRBV5-1	TRBJ1-5	TGCGCCAGCAGTTACGACGGCGGCAATCAGCCCCAGCATTTT	CASSYDGGNQPQHF
few	TRBD2	TRBV19	TRBJ2-2	TGTGCCAGTAGTAGGAGGCTAGCGGGAGGGGACACCGGGGAGCTGTTTTTT	CASSRRLAGGDTGELFF
-	-	TRBV5-1	TRBJ2-7	TGCGCCAGCAGCTTCGGAGGGGGCAGGGACAGAGCCTACGAGCAGTACTTC	CASSFGGGRDRAYEQYF
-	-	TRBV6-6	TRBJ1-6	TGTGCCAGCAGTTCCAGTGCGTATAATTCACCCCTCCACTTT	CASSSSAYNSPLHF
-	TRBD1	TRBV19	TRBJ2-4	TGTGCCACCGGACAGGGGTGGGACATTCAGTACTTC	CATGQGWDIQYF
medium-sized	-	TRBV7-9	TRBJ1-2	TGTGCCAGCAGACCGACATACCCCCCCGATGGCTACACCTTC	CASRPTYPPDGYTF
-	-	TRBV7-9	TRBJ2-7	TGTGCCAGCACCGATTCTAGCGAGCAGTACTTC	CASTDSSEQYF
-	TRBD2	TRBV6-5	TRBJ2-7	TGTGCCAGCAGTTCTAGCGGGACGACCTACGAGCAGTACTTC	CASSSSGTTYEQYF
-	-	TRBV27	TRBJ2-1	TGTGCCAGCAATATAGGGCTCAGCTCCTACAATGAGCAGTTCTTC	CASNIGLSSYNEQFF
few	-	TRBV11-3	TRBJ2-1	TGTGCCAGCAGCGCCAGTAGATATGAGCAGTTCTTC	CASSASRYEQFF
-	-	TRBV11-1	TRBJ2-5	TGTGCCAGCAGCCCCAGGGTGGAGACCCAGTACTTC	CASSPRVETQYF
medium-sized	TRBD1	TRBV6-1	TRBJ1-4	TGTGCCAGCAGTGAGAGAAGGACAGGGAAGTCTGAAAAACTGTTTTTT	CASSERRTGKSEKLFF
-	-	TRBV11-2	TRBJ2-7	TGTGCCAGCAGCTTAGGGCTGGCAGGCTACGAGCAGTACTTC	CASSLGLAGYEQYF
-	TRBD2	TRBV7-2	TRBJ2-7	TGTGCCAGCAGCACTAGCGGGTCTACCTACGAGCAGTACTTC	CASSTSGSTYEQYF
-	-	TRBV5-1	TRBJ2-7	TGCGCCAGCAGCTTGGCAGGAGGGGGCTTCTACGAGCAGTACTTC	CASSLAGGGFYEQYF